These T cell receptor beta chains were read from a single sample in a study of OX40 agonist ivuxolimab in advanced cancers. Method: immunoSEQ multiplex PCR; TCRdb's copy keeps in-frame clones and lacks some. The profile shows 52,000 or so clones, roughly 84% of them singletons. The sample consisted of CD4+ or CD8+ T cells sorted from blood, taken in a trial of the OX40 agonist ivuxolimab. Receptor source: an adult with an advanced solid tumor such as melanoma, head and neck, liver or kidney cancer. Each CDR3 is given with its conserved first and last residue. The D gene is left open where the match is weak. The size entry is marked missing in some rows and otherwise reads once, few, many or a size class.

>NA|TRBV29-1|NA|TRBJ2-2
CSVEAGQGRAGELFF
TGCAGCGTTGAAGCGGGGCAGGGCAGGGCCGGGGAGCTGTTTTTT
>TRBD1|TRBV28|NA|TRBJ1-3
CASSFRGQVSGNTIYF
TGTGCCAGCAGTTTCAGGGGGCAGGTATCCGGAAACACCATATATTTT
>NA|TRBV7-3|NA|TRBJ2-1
CASSPLGAGGDEQFF
TGTGCCAGCAGCCCGCTCGGGGCAGGAGGGGATGAGCAGTTCTTC
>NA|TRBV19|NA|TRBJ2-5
CASRGSNQETQYF
TGTGCCAGTAGGGGCAGCAACCAAGAGACCCAGTACTTC
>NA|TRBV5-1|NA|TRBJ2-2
CASSLSAGAVGGELFF
TGCGCCAGCAGCTTGAGCGCAGGGGCGGTTGGCGGGGAGCTGTTTTTT
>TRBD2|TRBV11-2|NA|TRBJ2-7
CASSFSGSREQYF
TGTGCCAGCAGCTTTAGCGGGAGCCGCGAGCAGTACTTC
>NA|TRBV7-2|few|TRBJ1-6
CASSSGRNSPLHF
TGTGCCAGCAGCTCCGGCCGGAATTCACCCCTCCACTTT
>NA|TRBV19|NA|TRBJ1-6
CAPTPGPRRGSPLHF
TGTGCCCCGACCCCGGGACCCCGGCGAGGTTCACCCCTCCACTTT
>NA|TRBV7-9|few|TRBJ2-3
CASSSSPGRKRSTDTQYF
TGTGCCAGCAGCTCATCCCCGGGCCGTAAAAGAAGCACAGATACGCAGTATTTT
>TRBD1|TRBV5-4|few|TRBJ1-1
CASSLGGTGEAFF
TGTGCCAGCAGCTTGGGCGGGACAGGAGAAGCTTTCTTT
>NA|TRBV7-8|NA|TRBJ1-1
CASSLAELNTEAFF
TGTGCCAGCAGCTTAGCGGAATTGAACACTGAAGCTTTCTTT
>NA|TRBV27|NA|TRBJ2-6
CASSLRQGSSGANVLTF
TGTGCCAGCAGTTTAAGGCAGGGGAGCTCTGGGGCCAACGTCCTGACTTTC
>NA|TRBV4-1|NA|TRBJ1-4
CASSNPGATVNEKLFF
TGCGCCAGCAGCAACCCGGGGGCGACAGTTAATGAAAAACTGTTTTTT
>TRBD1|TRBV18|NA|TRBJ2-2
CASSPQTGFLAGELFF
TGTGCCAGCTCACCACAGACAGGGTTCTTGGCCGGGGAGCTGTTTTTT
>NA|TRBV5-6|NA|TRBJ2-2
CASSLGGTMGTGELFF
TGTGCCAGCAGCTTGGGCGGGACAATGGGCACCGGGGAGCTGTTTTTT
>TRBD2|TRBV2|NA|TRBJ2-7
CASSVSSGRGYEQYF
TGTGCCAGCAGTGTCTCTAGCGGGAGAGGATACGAGCAGTACTTC
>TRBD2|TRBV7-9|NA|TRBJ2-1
CASSSGTSGYNEQFF
TGTGCCAGCAGCTCCGGGACTAGCGGATACAATGAGCAGTTCTTC